These T cell receptor beta chains were read from a single sample in a study of Tregs in tolerant kidney transplant recipients. Here immunoSEQ multiplex PCR was the method, and the copy in TCRdb shows in-frame clones only, minus some. The profile shows 98,000 or so clones, 90% of them singletons. Sequenced material: CD4+ T cells from blood, taken before the transplant. The receptors come from a human donor who received a combined kidney and bone marrow transplant. Each CDR3 is given with its conserved first and last residue. The order of the fields is J gene, V gene, CDR3 protein.

j_call: TRBJ2-3; v_call: TRBV4-2; cdr3_aa: CASSQDWTSGITDTQYF
j_call: TRBJ1-2; v_call: TRBV18; cdr3_aa: CASSPQGNYGYTF
j_call: TRBJ1-1; v_call: TRBV4-1; cdr3_aa: CASSPLWAQNTEAFF
j_call: TRBJ1-5; v_call: TRBV5-5; cdr3_aa: CASSVMAASNQPQHF
j_call: TRBJ1-1; v_call: TRBV9; cdr3_aa: CASSTGGQGPTNTEAFF
j_call: TRBJ2-7; v_call: TRBV29-1; cdr3_aa: CSVSYRAGADEQYF
j_call: TRBJ2-1; v_call: TRBV29-1; cdr3_aa: CSVERTVGNEQFF
j_call: TRBJ1-6; v_call: TRBV6-6; cdr3_aa: CASSYQGAVNSPLHF
j_call: TRBJ1-1; v_call: TRBV10-2; cdr3_aa: CASSESGVPGEAFF
j_call: TRBJ2-3; v_call: TRBV4-1; cdr3_aa: CASSREPSTDTQYF
j_call: TRBJ2-7; v_call: TRBV19; cdr3_aa: CASSPWGDGSYEQYF
j_call: TRBJ2-4; v_call: TRBV15; cdr3_aa: CATSRYPGQGALDIQYF
j_call: TRBJ2-4; v_call: TRBV27; cdr3_aa: CASSRGPLSGGKNIQYF
j_call: TRBJ2-5; v_call: TRBV6-5; cdr3_aa: CASSYGSGTKETQYF
j_call: TRBJ1-1; v_call: TRBV10-3; cdr3_aa: CAISEYPDSGRTEAFF
j_call: TRBJ2-7; v_call: TRBV5-1; cdr3_aa: CASSRLVSGGEIYEQYF
j_call: TRBJ2-3; v_call: TRBV4-1; cdr3_aa: CASSQGQGATDTQYF
j_call: TRBJ2-7; v_call: TRBV7-2; cdr3_aa: CASSSLQGKQYF
j_call: TRBJ1-6; v_call: TRBV15; cdr3_aa: CATREEGSSYNSPLHF
j_call: TRBJ2-3; v_call: TRBV10-3; cdr3_aa: CAISDRTSGRITDTQYF
j_call: TRBJ2-3; v_call: TRBV5-6; cdr3_aa: CASMVAGVYTQYF
j_call: TRBJ1-4; v_call: TRBV5-1; cdr3_aa: CASSAGPAEKLFF
j_call: TRBJ2-6; v_call: TRBV29-1; cdr3_aa: CSGRTGSSGANVLTF
j_call: TRBJ1-2; v_call: TRBV9; cdr3_aa: CASSVATGYGYGYTF
j_call: TRBJ2-7; v_call: TRBV5-1; cdr3_aa: CASSLGRTNYEQYF
j_call: TRBJ1-1; v_call: TRBV7-6; cdr3_aa: CASSSMTGLNTEAFF
j_call: TRBJ1-2; v_call: TRBV25-1; cdr3_aa: CASSNQAYGYTF
j_call: TRBJ2-5; v_call: TRBV18; cdr3_aa: CASSRGETQYF